Sequencing of this T cell receptor beta chain was carried out in a study of siplizumab effects on memory and regulatory T cells. General observations from the study: Among mappable alloreactive CD4+ clones, the Treg-derived fraction averaged 68.8% with siplizumab versus 25% to 30% in controls. Naive T cells appeared more varied than memory cells and looked like key alloresponse contributors. Confirmatory evidence of suppressive function in proliferating siplizumab-culture Tregs was not obtained.

With respect to this clone: Its antigen is undetermined.

This CDR3 is built from 17 residues. V lost 4 bases, J lost 0 bases, and 9 bases stayed unmatched. The germline V gene has CDR1 MGHRA and CDR2 YSYEKL. Data came from immunoSEQ multiplex PCR; TCRdb stores just in-frame clones and leaves some out. This sample yields tens of thousands of clones, of which around 78% are seen a single time; 3.5% to 4.5% belongs to the top ten. The chain has TRBV4-1 and TRBJ2-5, with 9 bases fitting TRBD2. Material for sequencing was memory CD4+ T cells sorted from blood. The clonotype comes from a human donor in good health. Here the CDR3 DNA reads TGCGCCAGCAGCCCTCCCCGGGCGGGGGGGTACCAAGAGACCCAGTACTTC. Its translation is CASSPPRAGGYQETQYF.